This TCR beta chain was captured in a study of blood T cell repertoires in COVID-19. Study information: Some COVID-19 samples were acute and others convalescent; all came from the United States, Italy and Spain.

Cohort 3 donors were reported recovered after two negative PCRs, clearance, or symptom resolution. Method: immunoSEQ multiplex PCR; TCRdb's copy keeps in-frame clones and lacks some. The profile shows a few hundred thousand clones, around four fifths of them singletons. The CDR3 spans 11 residues. The ends lost 7 bases at V and 8 bases at J; junction bases unmatched: 4. CDR1 is SGDLS and CDR2 is YYNGEE in the germline V gene. The V call is TRBV9, the J call TRBJ1-2, with 8 bases matching TRBD1. The sequencing input was PBMCs or T cells enriched from blood (not recorded which). The origin of this receptor is a woman aged 45 to 65 who had recovered from COVID-19. In DNA, the CDR3 is TGTGCCAGCTCAGGGGGCTACGGCTACACCTTC. This sequence encodes CASSGGYGYTF.